This T cell receptor beta chain was documented in a study of glioma-infiltrating T cells. Germline CDR1 is MNHNY and CDR2 is SVGAGI (reference sequence). The V and J ends lost 2 bases and 1 base respectively, with 6 bases between them. This CDR3 contains 14 residues. Whole-study results and caveats: CDR3 overlap between tissue and blood was very small. Gliomas, especially low-grade, showed above-expected tissue-blood divergence; non-neoplastic patients showed below.

This clonotype occurred many times. Its antigen remains unknown. Amplification of TCR alpha and beta CDR3 regions from RNA used iRepertoire nested multiplex PCR. For one-step reverse transcription and amplification, 100-400 ng of tissue mRNA or PBMC total RNA was used. TCRdb reprocessed the multiplex PCR reads via MiXCR and lists one record per CDR3 protein. The repertoire holds 100,000 to 150,000 distinct CDR3 sequences, with approximately 25% as singletons. Sequences were obtained from glioma tissue, nonneoplastic brain tissue, or PBMCs (not recorded which). This clonotype originated in a human donor with low-grade glioma or glioblastoma, undergoing nonglioma brain surgery, or in good health (not recorded which). The chain links TRBV6-6 to TRBJ1-5; D is uncertain. The CDR3 here is CASSYPPSNQPQHF. As DNA, the CDR3 is TGTGCCAGCAGTTACCCCCCCAGCAATCAGCCCCAGCATTTT.